The source of this TCR beta chain is a study of T cell responses to AZD1222 COVID-19 vaccine. Study findings and constraints: The span of vaccine-associated CD4 TCRs extended across spike, with dominance at 160-218 and 743-854. There were mostly white British donors and more females than males, and clonal diversity was possibly underestimated.

Turning to this clone: The antigen remains unidentified.

The CDR3 contains 16 residues. V lost 3 bases and J lost 5; bases outside the gene matches: 7. Germline values: CDR1 SGHVS, CDR2 FQNEAQ. Generated by immunoSEQ multiplex PCR, the TCRdb table keeps only in-frame clones and is missing some. Among 79,000 or so clones listed, more than 60% were seen once. The input for sequencing was peripheral blood, taken 28 days after the second dose of the MenACWY control vaccine. The TCR sequence derives from an adult who received the MenACWY meningococcal vaccine as a control. The chain carries TRBV7-8 and TRBJ2-5; 12 positions agree with TRBD2. The CDR3 here is CASSLTSGSLDETQYF. CDR3 nucleotide sequence: TGTGCCAGCAGCTTGACTAGCGGGAGTCTCGATGAGACCCAGTACTTC.